The next 15 T cell receptor beta chains were all read from a single sample in a study of blood T cell repertoires in COVID-19. Method: immunoSEQ multiplex PCR; TCRdb's copy keeps in-frame clones and lacks some. There are more than 85,000 clones in the sample; over 75% occur only once, and under 7.5% lies in the top ten. Sequencing input: peripheral blood. The receptors were gathered from a woman aged 55-69 years with acute or convalescent COVID-19.

This chain links TRBV7-8 with TRBJ1-1, with 7 bases matching TRBD1. This CDR3 is built from 14 residues. In germline, CDR1 is SGHVS, CDR2 FQNEAQ. V shed 3 bases, J shed 7 bases, and the junction held 8 bases outside the gene matches. In DNA form, the CDR3 reads TGTGCCAGCAGCTTCCGGGACAGAGCCCATGAAGCTTTCTTT. This codes for CASSFRDRAHEAFF. The full variable domain, with the rest looked up from reference TRBV7-8 and TRBJ1-1, is GAGVSQSPRYKVAKRGQDVALRCDPISGHVSLFWYQQALGQGPEFLTYFQNEAQLDKSGLPSDRFFAERPEGSVSTLKIQRTQQEDSAVYLCASSFRDRAHEAFFGQGTRLTVV.

The chain links TRBV29-1 to TRBJ2-5; 10 positions agree with TRBD1. The CDR3 has 13 residues. Trimming cost V 8 bases and J 5 bases; bases outside gene matches: 8. Germline loops: CDR1 SQVTM, CDR2 ANQGSEA. The CDR3 region is CSPGRGQGETQYF. CDR3 coding DNA: TGCAGCCCTGGGCGGGGACAGGGGGAGACCCAGTACTTC.

The rearrangement uses TRBV5-5 and TRBJ1-2; the D gene is possibly TRBD1 (5 bases). The V end was cut by 1 base, the J end by 3 bases, with 13 bases between. Germline V gene lookup returns CDR1 SGHKS and CDR2 YYEKEE (reference sequence). CDR3 length equals 15 residues. The CDR3 loop is CASSLTGNGDYGYTF. The CDR3 nucleotides read TGTGCCAGCAGCTTGACAGGAAATGGGGACTATGGCTACACCTTC.

This clone was seen a handful of times. The rearrangement joins TRBV25-1 to TRBJ1-6; D may be TRBD1 (5 bases). This CDR3 is built from 14 residues. Trimming took 1 base from V and 9 from J, leaving 10 bases between them. Germline CDR1 is MGHDK and CDR2 is SYGVNS. The CDR3 loop is CASSELDQGSPLHF. CDR3 sequence (DNA): TGTGCCAGCAGTGAATTGGACCAGGGTTCACCCCTCCACTTT.

The V gene is TRBV2, the J gene TRBJ1-1; 7 nucleotides align to TRBD1. The CDR3 runs to 14 residues. Trimming cost V 6 bases and J 1 base; bases outside gene matches: 5. Germline-derived CDR1 and CDR2 are SNHLY and FYNNEI. The CDR3 coding sequence is TGTGCCAGCAGCGGACAGGCTAGGAACACTGAAGCTTTCTTT. Translated, it gives CASSGQARNTEAFF.

V gene TRBV7-2 combines with J gene TRBJ1-2; 10 bases are a match to TRBD1. V lost 7 bases and J lost 3; bases outside the gene matches: 8. The CDR3 has 15 amino acids. Germline V gene lookup returns CDR1 SGHTA and CDR2 FQGNSA. The CDR3 loop is CASTPDRGAYYGYTF. CDR3 coding DNA: TGTGCCAGCACCCCGGACAGGGGGGCCTACTATGGCTACACCTTC.

The gene calls are TRBV27 and TRBJ1-2; the match to TRBD1 covers 7 bases. The CDR3 spans 16 residues. V dropped 7 bases and J dropped 2; count of bases not matched to a gene: 13. Germline CDR1 reads MNHEY; CDR2 reads SMNVEV (reference sequence). The CDR3 is CASKPLDRAVNYGYTF. CDR3 bases: TGTGCCAGCAAACCCCTCGACAGGGCCGTGAACTATGGCTACACCTTC.

The V call is TRBV27, the J call TRBJ2-1, with 11 bases fitting TRBD2. Germline V gene sequence: CDR1 MNHEY, CDR2 SMNVEV (reference sequence). V lost 7 bases to trimming and J lost 9 bases; unmatched junction nucleotides: 11. The CDR3 is 15 residues long. CDR3 DNA sequence: TGTGCCAGCACCAAAAGGCTAGCGGGAGGCCTTGAGCAGTTCTTC. It translates to CASTKRLAGGLEQFF.

This chain connects TRBV28 to TRBJ1-5; a possible D gene is TRBD1 (6 bases). V was pared by 5 bases and J by 7 bases, with 15 bases between. This CDR3 has 14 amino acids. Germline V lookup: CDR1 MDHEN, CDR2 SYDVKM. The CDR3, as DNA: TGTGCCAGCAGTGGGTTGAGGGGGAACCAGCCCCAGCATTTT. The encoded protein is CASSGLRGNQPQHF.

This rearrangement joins TRBV7-9 to TRBJ1-1, with TRBD1 matching 11 bases. Germline lookup yields CDR1 SEHNR and CDR2 FQNEAQ (reference sequence). V shed 5 bases, J shed 6 bases, and the junction held 8 bases outside the gene matches. CDR3 size: 15 residues. CDR3: CASSNRPGQGAEAFF. The DNA for the CDR3 is TGTGCCAGCAGCAATCGACCGGGACAGGGGGCTGAAGCTTTCTTT.

V usage is TRBV19 and J usage is TRBJ1-2; possibly TRBD1 for D (6 bases). The V gene lost 3 bases and the J gene lost 6 bases, with 11 bases spanning the gap. Per germline, CDR1 LNHDA and CDR2 SQIVND (reference sequence). The CDR3 contains 13 residues. The CDR3 here is CASSISGADGYTF. The CDR3 nucleotides are TGTGCCAGTAGTATTTCAGGGGCAGATGGCTACACCTTC.

This clone was seen only a few times. The chain couples TRBV7-2 to TRBJ2-1; D unresolved. The V end was cut by 3 bases, the J end by 3 bases, with 6 bases between. Germline V gene sequence: CDR1 SGHTA, CDR2 FQGNSA. The CDR3 spans 13 residues. CDR3 bases: TGTGCCAGCAGCTTGAGGAACTACAATGAGCAGTTCTTC. It yields the protein CASSLRNYNEQFF.

The chain carries TRBV18 and TRBJ2-3, with 7 bases aligning to TRBD1. CDR3 length: 17 amino acids. Germline CDR1 reads KGHSH; CDR2 reads LQKENI. V shed 3 bases, J shed 2 bases, and the junction held 11 bases outside the gene matches. The CDR3 DNA is TGTGCCAGCTCACCGGGGTTGGCAGGGGGTTACACAGATACGCAGTATTTT. Translated, it gives CASSPGLAGGYTDTQYF.

This clone was seen more than once but under ten times. This chain uses TRBV6-5 with TRBJ2-2; 8 bases are a match to TRBD2. CDR3 length equals 13 residues. Germline-derived CDR1 and CDR2 are MNHEY and SVGAGI. With V trimmed by 6 bases and J by 7 bases, 4 bases remained unmatched. DNA for the CDR3: TGTGCCAGCAGGCGGGAGGTCAACGGGGAGCTGTTTTTT. Its protein product is CASRREVNGELFF.

The chain joins TRBV6-5 to TRBJ1-2, with D maybe TRBD1 (5 bases). CDR3 length: 15 residues. Trimming cost V 7 bases and J 5 bases, with 20 bases left between them. Germline lookup yields CDR1 MNHEY and CDR2 SVGAGI. The DNA of the CDR3 is TGTGCCAGCATCTCAGGGTCAGGACCCGTGTATGGCTACACCTTC. Amino acids: CASISGSGPVYGYTF.